The rows below give T cell receptor beta chains drawn from one sample of a study of blood T cell repertoires in COVID-19. Profiled with immunoSEQ multiplex PCR; TCRdb holds only in-frame clones, not every one. The top ten clones hold approximately 1.5% of a sample with approximately 280,000 clones, 65% to 85% of them seen once. Specimen: peripheral blood. These receptor sequences come from a human donor with COVID-19, enrolled during active disease. The donor label of this sample is uncertain. Each CDR3 is given with its conserved first and last residue. The order of the fields is J gene, clone size, CDR3 length, D gene, V gene, CDR3 protein, CDR3 DNA. The D gene is left open where the match is weak. Expanded clones get a size class; other rows say once, few or many, or leave the size out.

j_call: TRBJ2-1; clone_size: few; cdr3_length: 13; d_call: -; v_call: TRBV7-8; cdr3_aa: CASGLDSYNEQFF; cdr3_nt: TGTGCCAGCGGCCTCGACTCCTACAATGAGCAGTTCTTC
j_call: TRBJ2-3; clone_size: -; cdr3_length: 15; d_call: -; v_call: TRBV6-6; cdr3_aa: CASSYGARSTDTQYF; cdr3_nt: TGTGCCAGCAGTTACGGGGCTAGGAGCACAGATACGCAGTATTTT
j_call: TRBJ2-7; clone_size: many; cdr3_length: 12; d_call: TRBD1; v_call: TRBV29-1; cdr3_aa: CSVGQGADEQYF; cdr3_nt: TGCAGCGTTGGACAGGGGGCGGACGAGCAGTACTTC
j_call: TRBJ2-7; clone_size: once; cdr3_length: 16; d_call: TRBD1; v_call: TRBV2; cdr3_aa: CASSPMTAGGRYEQYF; cdr3_nt: TGTGCCAGCAGTCCAATGACTGCAGGGGGTAGGTACGAGCAGTACTTC
j_call: TRBJ2-5; clone_size: -; cdr3_length: 15; d_call: -; v_call: TRBV28; cdr3_aa: CASSKDRGYQETQYF; cdr3_nt: TGTGCCAGCAGTAAGGACAGAGGGTACCAAGAGACCCAGTACTTC
j_call: TRBJ1-2; clone_size: -; cdr3_length: 13; d_call: -; v_call: TRBV28; cdr3_aa: CASSPGQFYGYTF; cdr3_nt: TGTGCCAGCAGTCCCGGACAGTTCTATGGCTACACCTTC
j_call: TRBJ2-3; clone_size: -; cdr3_length: 16; d_call: TRBD1; v_call: TRBV25-1; cdr3_aa: CASTRDRTGPSDTQYF; cdr3_nt: TGTGCCAGCACTCGAGACAGGACAGGGCCTTCAGATACGCAGTATTTT
j_call: TRBJ2-3; clone_size: -; cdr3_length: 16; d_call: TRBD2; v_call: TRBV9; cdr3_aa: CASSVDQRGKVDTQYF; cdr3_nt: TGTGCCAGCAGCGTAGATCAGCGGGGCAAGGTAGATACGCAGTATTTT
j_call: TRBJ2-1; clone_size: -; cdr3_length: 13; d_call: -; v_call: TRBV6-5; cdr3_aa: CATSPSRDNEQFF; cdr3_nt: TGTGCCACCTCTCCCTCACGGGACAATGAGCAGTTCTTC
j_call: TRBJ2-7; clone_size: -; cdr3_length: 11; d_call: -; v_call: TRBV20-1; cdr3_aa: CSARAGYEQYF; cdr3_nt: TGCAGTGCTAGAGCGGGATACGAGCAGTACTTC
j_call: TRBJ2-7; clone_size: once; cdr3_length: 15; d_call: TRBD2; v_call: TRBV7-2; cdr3_aa: CASSLMTSGAGEQYF; cdr3_nt: TGTGCCAGCAGCTTAATGACTAGCGGGGCGGGGGAGCAGTACTTC
j_call: TRBJ1-2; clone_size: few; cdr3_length: 15; d_call: -; v_call: TRBV28; cdr3_aa: CASSLVKGVITGYTF; cdr3_nt: TGTGCCAGCAGTTTGGTTAAGGGGGTGATAACTGGCTACACCTTC
j_call: TRBJ1-6; clone_size: -; cdr3_length: 15; d_call: TRBD1; v_call: TRBV6-5; cdr3_aa: CASRSPGQENSPLHF; cdr3_nt: TGTGCCAGCAGGTCTCCGGGACAGGAGAATTCACCCCTCCACTTT
j_call: TRBJ2-2; clone_size: -; cdr3_length: 14; d_call: TRBD2; v_call: TRBV10-3; cdr3_aa: CAINAGADTGELFF; cdr3_nt: TGTGCCATCAATGCGGGAGCGGACACCGGGGAGCTGTTTTTT
j_call: TRBJ1-2; clone_size: -; cdr3_length: 14; d_call: -; v_call: TRBV28; cdr3_aa: CASSLPRGPIGYTF; cdr3_nt: TGTGCCAGCAGTTTACCCAGGGGCCCCATAGGCTACACCTTC
j_call: TRBJ2-7; clone_size: -; cdr3_length: 13; d_call: -; v_call: TRBV12-3/TRBV12-4; cdr3_aa: CASSLNRYYEQYF; cdr3_nt: TGTGCCAGCAGTTTGAACAGGTACTACGAGCAGTACTTC
j_call: TRBJ1-5; clone_size: few; cdr3_length: 14; d_call: -; v_call: TRBV2; cdr3_aa: CASSPLHSNQPQHF; cdr3_nt: TGTGCCAGCAGTCCTTTACATAGCAATCAGCCCCAGCATTTT
j_call: TRBJ1-4; clone_size: -; cdr3_length: 15; d_call: -; v_call: TRBV5-1; cdr3_aa: CASSSTVATNEKLFF; cdr3_nt: TGCGCCAGCAGCTCCACAGTGGCAACTAATGAAAAACTGTTTTTT
j_call: TRBJ2-6; clone_size: -; cdr3_length: 17; d_call: -; v_call: TRBV18; cdr3_aa: CASSPKAQGAGANVLTF; cdr3_nt: TGTGCCAGCTCACCCAAAGCCCAGGGTGCCGGGGCCAACGTCCTGACTTTC
j_call: TRBJ2-3; clone_size: -; cdr3_length: 15; d_call: TRBD2; v_call: TRBV3-1/TRBV3-2; cdr3_aa: CASSQDSSGGDTQYF; cdr3_nt: TGTGCCAGCAGCCAAGATTCTAGCGGGGGGGATACGCAGTATTTT
j_call: TRBJ2-3; clone_size: -; cdr3_length: 11; d_call: -; v_call: TRBV6-5; cdr3_aa: CASRRRDTQYF; cdr3_nt: TGTGCCAGCAGGAGGAGAGATACGCAGTATTTT
j_call: TRBJ1-6; clone_size: -; cdr3_length: 14; d_call: -; v_call: TRBV20-1; cdr3_aa: CSASSTGVGSPLHF; cdr3_nt: TGCAGTGCTAGTTCGACCGGGGTGGGGTCACCCCTCCACTTT
j_call: TRBJ1-3; clone_size: few; cdr3_length: 15; d_call: TRBD1; v_call: TRBV2; cdr3_aa: CASSVLGQGANTIYF; cdr3_nt: TGTGCCAGCAGTGTATTGGGACAGGGGGCGAACACCATATATTTT
j_call: TRBJ1-1; clone_size: once; cdr3_length: 15; d_call: -; v_call: TRBV9; cdr3_aa: CASSAEQGIATEAFF; cdr3_nt: TGTGCCAGCAGCGCCGAGCAGGGGATAGCCACTGAAGCTTTCTTT
j_call: TRBJ2-1; clone_size: -; cdr3_length: 14; d_call: -; v_call: TRBV28; cdr3_aa: CASSLLRGRDEQFF; cdr3_nt: TGTGCCAGCAGTTTATTACGAGGGCGCGATGAGCAGTTCTTC
j_call: TRBJ1-2; clone_size: -; cdr3_length: 12; d_call: -; v_call: TRBV9; cdr3_aa: CASSGGNYGYTF; cdr3_nt: TGTGCCAGCAGCGGAGGGAACTATGGCTACACCTTC
j_call: TRBJ1-6; clone_size: once; cdr3_length: 15; d_call: TRBD1; v_call: TRBV5-1; cdr3_aa: CASSKTGTSEPPLHF; cdr3_nt: TGCGCCAGCAGCAAGACAGGGACCTCTGAGCCACCCCTCCACTTT
j_call: TRBJ2-7; clone_size: few; cdr3_length: 14; d_call: TRBD1; v_call: TRBV5-1; cdr3_aa: CASYRQGSSYEQYF; cdr3_nt: TGCGCCAGCTACAGACAGGGGAGCTCCTACGAGCAGTACTTC
j_call: TRBJ1-1; clone_size: -; cdr3_length: 14; d_call: -; v_call: TRBV7-2; cdr3_aa: CASSPRTANTEAFF; cdr3_nt: TGTGCCAGCAGCCCACGGACAGCGAACACTGAAGCTTTCTTT
j_call: TRBJ2-5; clone_size: -; cdr3_length: 15; d_call: -; v_call: TRBV10-3; cdr3_aa: CAISEGEAGQETQYF; cdr3_nt: TGTGCCATCAGTGAGGGGGAGGCAGGGCAAGAGACCCAGTACTTC
j_call: TRBJ2-7; clone_size: -; cdr3_length: 14; d_call: -; v_call: TRBV11-3; cdr3_aa: CASSSLGWSHEQYF; cdr3_nt: TGTGCCAGCAGTTCGCTGGGTTGGAGCCACGAGCAGTACTTC
j_call: TRBJ2-3; clone_size: -; cdr3_length: 16; d_call: TRBD1; v_call: TRBV5-1; cdr3_aa: CASSLVVDRVADTQYF; cdr3_nt: TGCGCCAGCAGCTTGGTAGTGGACAGGGTTGCGGATACGCAGTATTTT
j_call: TRBJ2-5; clone_size: -; cdr3_length: 17; d_call: TRBD2; v_call: TRBV5-6; cdr3_aa: CASSLRGLAGVRETQYF; cdr3_nt: TGTGCCAGCAGCCTACGGGGACTAGCGGGAGTTCGGGAGACCCAGTACTTC
j_call: TRBJ2-7; clone_size: -; cdr3_length: 15; d_call: TRBD2; v_call: TRBV7-2; cdr3_aa: CASSLDAREGYEQYF; cdr3_nt: TGTGCCAGCAGCTTAGACGCGCGGGAGGGCTACGAGCAGTACTTC
j_call: TRBJ2-7; clone_size: -; cdr3_length: 15; d_call: TRBD2; v_call: TRBV10-3; cdr3_aa: CAISQTSGSTHEQYF; cdr3_nt: TGTGCCATCAGTCAGACTAGCGGGAGCACCCACGAGCAGTACTTC
j_call: TRBJ1-6; clone_size: -; cdr3_length: 15; d_call: TRBD1; v_call: TRBV5-1; cdr3_aa: CASRSGGSYNSPLHF; cdr3_nt: TGCGCCAGCAGGTCAGGGGGATCCTATAATTCACCCCTCCACTTT
j_call: TRBJ2-1; clone_size: -; cdr3_length: 15; d_call: TRBD2; v_call: TRBV3-1/TRBV3-2; cdr3_aa: CASSQGLADYNEQFF; cdr3_nt: TGTGCCAGCAGCCAAGGGCTAGCGGATTACAATGAGCAGTTCTTC
j_call: TRBJ1-1; clone_size: -; cdr3_length: 16; d_call: TRBD1; v_call: TRBV5-1; cdr3_aa: CASSLSAGGGNTEAFF; cdr3_nt: TGCGCCAGCAGCTTGTCGGCAGGGGGCGGTAACACTGAAGCTTTCTTT
j_call: TRBJ2-3; clone_size: -; cdr3_length: 14; d_call: TRBD2; v_call: TRBV3-1/TRBV3-2; cdr3_aa: CATRGRVSTDTQYF; cdr3_nt: TGTGCCACCCGGGGGAGGGTCAGCACAGATACGCAGTATTTT
j_call: TRBJ1-2; clone_size: -; cdr3_length: 14; d_call: -; v_call: TRBV6-1; cdr3_aa: CASSEGGLLGGYTF; cdr3_nt: TGTGCCAGCAGTGAAGGGGGACTCCTCGGAGGCTACACCTTC
j_call: TRBJ2-7; clone_size: -; cdr3_length: 14; d_call: -; v_call: TRBV28; cdr3_aa: CASSFRQGGYEQYF; cdr3_nt: TGTGCCAGCAGTTTTCGGCAGGGGGGCTACGAGCAGTACTTC
j_call: TRBJ2-1; clone_size: -; cdr3_length: 16; d_call: -; v_call: TRBV28; cdr3_aa: CASSLPGSGLYNEQFF; cdr3_nt: TGTGCCAGCAGTTTACCAGGTAGCGGCTTGTACAATGAGCAGTTCTTC
j_call: TRBJ2-2; clone_size: -; cdr3_length: 16; d_call: TRBD2; v_call: TRBV9; cdr3_aa: CASSARVAGNTGELFF; cdr3_nt: TGTGCCAGCAGCGCCCGTGTAGCGGGAAACACCGGGGAGCTGTTTTTT
j_call: TRBJ2-4; clone_size: -; cdr3_length: 18; d_call: -; v_call: TRBV23-1; cdr3_aa: CASSQLPLVGLGKNIQYF; cdr3_nt: TGCGCCAGCAGTCAATTGCCCCTGGTGGGGCTCGGAAAAAACATTCAGTACTTC
j_call: TRBJ2-1; clone_size: -; cdr3_length: 15; d_call: -; v_call: TRBV9; cdr3_aa: CASSPLSYSRNEQFF; cdr3_nt: TGTGCCAGCAGCCCTCTTTCTTATAGTCGAAATGAGCAGTTCTTC
j_call: TRBJ2-1; clone_size: -; cdr3_length: 15; d_call: TRBD2; v_call: TRBV6-5; cdr3_aa: CASSPRSGRADEQFF; cdr3_nt: TGTGCCAGCAGTCCCCGAAGCGGGAGGGCCGATGAGCAGTTCTTC
j_call: TRBJ1-3; clone_size: -; cdr3_length: 16; d_call: -; v_call: TRBV5-1; cdr3_aa: CASSLPQVDSGNTIYF; cdr3_nt: TGCGCCAGCAGCTTGCCTCAGGTTGACTCTGGAAACACCATATATTTT
j_call: TRBJ2-7; clone_size: -; cdr3_length: 17; d_call: TRBD2; v_call: TRBV4-1; cdr3_aa: CASSPWPSGRSAYEQYF; cdr3_nt: TGCGCCAGCAGCCCCTGGCCTAGCGGGAGGTCCGCCTACGAGCAGTACTTC
j_call: TRBJ2-3; clone_size: -; cdr3_length: 13; d_call: -; v_call: TRBV27; cdr3_aa: CASKDSGADTQYF; cdr3_nt: TGTGCCAGCAAGGACTCGGGGGCAGATACGCAGTATTTT
j_call: TRBJ1-2; clone_size: -; cdr3_length: 16; d_call: -; v_call: TRBV6-6; cdr3_aa: CASSYGLLQGAYGYTF; cdr3_nt: TGTGCCAGCAGTTACGGGCTGCTTCAAGGGGCCTATGGCTACACCTTC
j_call: TRBJ1-1; clone_size: -; cdr3_length: 13; d_call: -; v_call: TRBV20-1; cdr3_aa: CSASQGPNTEAFF; cdr3_nt: TGCAGTGCTAGTCAGGGGCCGAACACTGAAGCTTTCTTT
j_call: TRBJ2-2; clone_size: -; cdr3_length: 16; d_call: -; v_call: TRBV5-1; cdr3_aa: CASSQEAGPRTGELFF; cdr3_nt: TGCGCCAGCAGCCAGGAGGCAGGACCGAGGACCGGGGAGCTGTTTTTT
j_call: TRBJ1-2; clone_size: -; cdr3_length: 14; d_call: TRBD1; v_call: TRBV19; cdr3_aa: CASSSGTGIGGYTF; cdr3_nt: TGTGCCAGTAGTTCCGGGACAGGGATCGGCGGCTACACCTTC
j_call: TRBJ1-1; clone_size: -; cdr3_length: 13; d_call: TRBD1; v_call: TRBV29-1; cdr3_aa: CSVAGGAGTEAFF; cdr3_nt: TGCAGCGTAGCAGGGGGCGCGGGCACTGAAGCTTTCTTT
j_call: TRBJ2-7; clone_size: -; cdr3_length: 16; d_call: -; v_call: TRBV6-2/TRBV6-3; cdr3_aa: CASSYNSGGVLYEQYF; cdr3_nt: TGTGCCAGCAGTTACAACAGCGGAGGGGTCCTCTACGAGCAGTACTTC